Each of the 7 T cell receptor beta chains below was sequenced from the same sample in a study of beta chain features in type 1 diabetes (dated by TCRdb to 2016 to 2019). Findings and caveats that apply to the study as a whole: Type 1 diabetes patients showed a moderate but significant shortening of TCRB CDR3 length in all four CD4+ subsets.

Library preparation was by the immunoSEQ multiplex PCR assay. All of the isolated RNA was reverse transcribed with the High Capacity cDNA Reverse Transcription Kit, so expressed TCRB transcripts were sequenced. TCRdb retrieved this table from immuneACCESS and kept in-frame rearrangements only. Not all clones are present; in checked studies, unresolved V genes account for under half, and no reason is known for the remainder. This sample lists about 170,000 clones; 6.5% to 9.5% were detected once. The ten biggest clones cover approximately 0.87% of the sample. The antigens for these receptors are not known. What was sequenced was central memory CD4+ T cells from blood. All receptors come from a woman in her thirties or forties with type 1 diabetes.

CDR3: CASSQEGTRGDLQETQYF. The DNA for the CDR3 is TGTGCCAGCAGCCAAGAGGGGACTAGAGGGGACCTCCAAGAGACCCAGTACTTC. The chain is built from TRBV4-2 and TRBJ2-5; TRBD2 matches at 8 bases. The germline gives CDR1 LGHNA, CDR2 YNFKEQ. The CDR3 runs to 18 residues. The J segment lost 1 base and the V segment lost 0 bases, leaving 10 bases of the junction unmatched.

The sample holds a few counts of this clone. The genes are TRBV7-2 and TRBJ2-1; 12 positions match TRBD2. Germline lookup yields CDR1 SGHTA and CDR2 FQGNSA. The V segment lost 6 bases and the J segment 7 bases; nucleotides outside the gene matches: 7. This CDR3 contains 15 residues. CDR3 loop: CASRRPGTSGNEQFF. The CDR3, as DNA: TGTGCCAGCAGGCGGCCCGGGACTAGCGGGAATGAGCAGTTCTTC.

This chain uses TRBV18 with TRBJ2-1, with 10 nucleotides matching TRBD1. The germline V gene has CDR1 KGHSH and CDR2 LQKENI. CDR3 length: 16 amino acids. With V trimmed by 1 base and J by 6 bases, 6 bases remained unmatched. The CDR3 sequence: CASSPQAGQGSNEQFF. In DNA form, the CDR3 reads TGTGCCAGCTCACCACAGGCGGGACAGGGGTCCAATGAGCAGTTCTTC.

The sample holds a few counts of this clone. The rearrangement joins TRBV7-2 to TRBJ2-2; TRBD2 might be the D (6 bases). CDR3 length equals 15 residues. V was shortened by 8 bases and J by 0 bases, with 13 bases between the two germline ends. Germline-derived CDR1 and CDR2 are SGHTA and FQGNSA. The CDR3 region is CASLSGLPNTGELFF. As DNA, the CDR3 is TGTGCCAGCCTCAGCGGGCTACCGAACACCGGGGAGCTGTTTTTT.

The chain recombines TRBV19 with TRBJ1-5, with 7 positions matching TRBD1. The J segment lost 1 base and the V segment lost 3 bases, leaving 12 bases of the junction unmatched. CDR1 LNHDA and CDR2 SQIVND come from the germline V gene (reference sequence). CDR3 size: 18 residues. The CDR3, as DNA: TGTGCCAGTAGTATGACAGGGCCCCTGTCTGGGAGCAATCAGCCCCAGCATTTT. This encodes CASSMTGPLSGSNQPQHF.

Here the CDR3 reads CASSLASGTGRYTF. The CDR3 DNA sequence: TGTGCCAGCAGCTTGGCCTCAGGGACAGGGCGCTACACCTTC. The chain carries TRBV5-4 and TRBJ1-2; 9 nucleotides line up with TRBD1. The CDR3 extends over 14 amino acids. Germline lookup yields CDR1 SGHNT and CDR2 YYREEE (reference sequence). V lost 0 bases and J lost 9; bases outside the gene matches: 6. Supplemented by reference TRBV5-4 and TRBJ1-2, the full variable domain reads ETGVTQSPTHLIKTRGQQVTLRCSSQSGHNTVSWYQQALGQGPQFIFQYYREEENGRGNFPPRFSGLQFPNYSSELNVNALELDDSALYLCASSLASGTGRYTFGSGTRLTVV.

This clone was counted between two and nine times. The V and J genes are TRBV7-9 and TRBJ2-5; 10 bases are a match to TRBD1. Germline assignment: CDR1 SEHNR and CDR2 FQNEAQ (reference sequence). Germline trimming cut 4 bases from V and 5 bases from J; bases unmatched to any gene: 7. This CDR3 is built from 15 residues. The CDR3 is CASSSRDRGPETQYF. CDR3 sequence (DNA): TGTGCCAGCAGCTCCCGGGACAGGGGACCGGAGACCCAGTACTTC.